The clone carrying this TCR beta chain turned up a few times. This record belongs to a study of blood T cell repertoires in COVID-19. In the study overall: Sources were T cells, B-cell-depleted T cells, or PBMCs; the material itself was cDNA or gDNA.

Per the original methods: How many nucleated cells were present was estimated from reference gene primer amplification. Sequencing was performed with immunoSEQ multiplex PCR; in TCRdb, only in-frame clones are kept and a portion is missing. V, J and clone size are those of that table, while D and trimming were read from the DNA. In the table there are about 260,000 clones, around 84% of which are singletons. Per germline, CDR1 LGHNA and CDR2 YNFKEQ. CDR3 size: 17 residues. V lost 0 bases and J 5 bases, leaving 19 bases between the germline ends. Clinical histories supplied by participants themselves formed the basis of cohort assignment.

Material: PBMCs or T cells enriched from blood (not recorded which). The chain has TRBV4-2 and TRBJ1-1; no reliable D call. The clonotype was recovered from a man aged 25 to 45 with acute COVID-19. CDR3 coding DNA: TGTGCCAGCAGCCAAGAAAGTCCTGGAGGCCGGAGGACTGAAGCTTTCTTT. It yields the protein CASSQESPGGRRTEAFF.